The rows below give T cell receptor beta chains drawn from one sample of a study of shared clonotypes between healthy human individuals. This table comes from immunoSEQ multiplex PCR, and its TCRdb copy is limited to in-frame clones, with some not included. The sample carries some 1.5 million clones, 95% to 99% recorded once. The sample comprised naive CD4+ T cells sorted from blood. All receptors derive from a man aged 25 to 40 in good health. Both conserved end residues are part of each CDR3. The order of the fields is V gene, CDR3 length, J gene, CDR3 protein.

TRBV10-3	15	TRBJ2-5	CAISISLAGQETQYF
TRBV19	14	TRBJ2-2	CASSRRGLTGELFF
TRBV4-1	15	TRBJ2-7	CASSQPRDGAYEQYF
TRBV6-5	13	TRBJ2-7	CASSYGDRDEQYF
TRBV2	15	TRBJ2-1	CASSRGREGRFEQFF
TRBV6-4	14	TRBJ2-3	CASQGVAGYDTQYF
TRBV28	13	TRBJ1-1	CASNIPLNTEAFF
TRBV23-1	16	TRBJ1-1	CASSQSQDAMNTEAFF
TRBV7-2	12	TRBJ2-7	CASSRTPFEQYF
TRBV4-3	18	TRBJ2-2	CASSSGFLLTGGTGELFF
TRBV30	14	TRBJ2-1	CAWTSWGGTNEQFF
TRBV9	14	TRBJ2-7	CASSAGLAEPEQYF
TRBV18	14	TRBJ1-4	CASSETESHEKLFF
TRBV19	14	TRBJ2-3	CASRPSAFSDTQYF
TRBV7-9	17	TRBJ2-1	CASSLGFSAPSYNEQFF
TRBV18	15	TRBJ1-1	CASSEGQLMNTEAFF
TRBV18	15	TRBJ2-7	CASSPSQGFSYEQYF
TRBV28	15	TRBJ2-1	CASTLLRQGRNEQFF